This T cell receptor beta chain was profiled in a study of beta chain features in type 1 diabetes. About the research overall: On cell yields, gender and age, patients and healthy donors were similar. Study-wide results and caveats: In every one of the four CD4+ subsets, TCRB CDR3s were moderately but significantly shorter in Type 1 diabetes patients.

Expressed TCRB transcripts got sequenced, as all isolated RNA was reverse transcribed. Sequencing was performed with immunoSEQ multiplex PCR; in TCRdb, only in-frame clones are kept and a portion is missing. The sample has 640,000 or so clones; around an eighth are singletons. This clone showed up just a few times. Its target is unknown. The germline V gene encodes CDR1 GTSNPN and CDR2 SVGIG (reference sequence). V was pared by 1 base and J by 5 bases, with 15 bases between. The CDR3 extends over 14 amino acids. The sequenced material came from naive CD4+ T cells from blood. The clonotype comes from a man aged 18 to 29 with type 1 diabetes. The J gene is TRBJ2-7, the V gene TRBV30, with D tentatively TRBD1 (5 bases). The CDR3 loop is CAWSGIRAVNEQYF. As DNA, the CDR3 is TGTGCCTGGAGTGGTATCAGGGCGGTAAACGAGCAGTACTTC.